This T cell receptor beta chain came from a study of blood T cells in healthy people across ages. The sample providers were healthy Caucasian people from Russia, aged about 6 to 100. Deletions cut 6 bases from V and 4 bases from J, with 23 bases between. The CDR3 is made up of 17 amino acids. Then a second PCR, running roughly 6 to 11 cycles, was carried out with a sample-barcoded 5' primer and a J-beta primer mix. Sequencing of every sample gave 2.5 million or more CDR3-containing paired-end reads. TCRdb re-derived calls from the 5' RACE reads in MiXCR, one entry per CDR3 protein. The sample includes 590,000 or so distinct CDR3 sequences, approximately 30% seen only once; the top ten take around a sixth.

The chain carries TRBV12-3 or TRBV12-4 and TRBJ2-3; D is possibly TRBD1 (7 bases). Source material: blood. The clonotype originates from a woman of 80 years or more in good health. CDR3 bases: TGTGCCAGCAGCCCCTGGGGGGACAGAGCGAGAGCAGATACGCAGTATTTT. Protein product: CASSPWGDRARADTQYF.